The 20 T cell receptor beta chains presented below share a single source sample, sequenced in a study. MiXCR was run by TCRdb on the 5' RACE reads, yielding one entry per CDR3 protein. Counted here are approximately 60,000 distinct CDR3 sequences, roughly 30% occurring once; the ten biggest clones make up under 3.5%. What was sequenced was tumor-infiltrating memory CD4+ T cells sorted from the breast tumor. Sample subset: memory CD4+ T cells, CD4+CD45RO+CD25-. Receptors were obtained from a female donor with breast cancer.

This sequence joins TRBV4-2 and TRBJ2-1; D unclear. The CDR3 length is 13 residues. Germline V gene sequence: CDR1 LGHNA, CDR2 YNFKEQ. V was pared by 4 bases and J by 7 bases, with 11 bases between. The CDR3, as DNA: TGTGCCAGCAGCCCGCGGCCAGAGAATGAGCAGTTCTTC. Its protein is CASSPRPENEQFF.

This clonotype is judged medium-sized. The rearrangement joins TRBV12-2 to TRBJ1-5. TRBV12-2 is shown as a pseudogene. This CDR3 spans 14 amino acids. Written as DNA, the CDR3 is TGTGCAAGTCGCTTTGATTGTCGGAATCAGCCCCAGCATTTT. Its protein product is CASRFDCRNQPQHF.

This clonotype was observed a few times. The chain employs TRBV7-6 and TRBJ2-5; D is perhaps TRBD1 or TRBD2 (5 bases each). The CDR3 loop spans 15 amino acids. V lost 5 bases, J lost 5 bases, and 18 bases lay in between. Germline V gene data show CDR1 as SGHVS and CDR2 as FNYEAQ. The DNA for the CDR3 is TGTGCCAGCAGCACTACGGGACCTCCCGGGGAGACCCAGTACTTC. This encodes CASSTTGPPGETQYF.

This clonotype is labeled as medium-sized (0.01 to 0.1%). The chain uses TRBV9 and TRBJ1-1; no reliable D call. CDR3 length: 15 amino acids. CDR1 and CDR2 from the germline V gene are SGDLS and YYNGEE. Between the trimmed V and J ends, which lost 0 bases and 8 bases, there was a span of 17 bases. CDR3 amino acids: CASSVGSAPGSEAFF. The CDR3 coding sequence is TGTGCCAGCAGCGTAGGGTCCGCACCGGGATCGGAAGCTTTCTTT.

CDR3 sequence (DNA): TGCAGCGTTGTAGAGGTTGAGCAGTTCTTC. Its protein is CSVVEVEQFF. This sequence joins TRBV29-1 and TRBJ2-1; the D is unclear. V was shortened by 4 bases and J by 9 bases, with 7 bases between the two germline ends. CDR3 length: 10 residues. Germline V lookup: CDR1 SQVTM, CDR2 ANQGSEA.

The CDR3 sequence: CASSFRTPDTQYF. The CDR3 nucleotides read TGCGCCAGCAGCTTCCGGACCCCAGATACGCAGTATTTT. The chain employs TRBV5-1 and TRBJ2-3; D call uncertain. The CDR3 is made up of 13 amino acids. V was shortened by 2 bases and J by 4 bases, with 8 bases between the two germline ends. Germline V gene data show CDR1 as SGHRS and CDR2 as YFSETQ.

Comments on this clonotype: Germline and junction disagree at one end, which may indicate a read error. The gene calls are TRBV10-2 and TRBJ1-6; weak D call: TRBD1 (6 bases). CDR1 and CDR2 (germline): WSHSY, SAAADI. The CDR3 sequence is 15 residues long. The CDR3 DNA reads as TGCGCCAGCAGTGAGGGGGGCTCCCATAATTCACCCCTCCACTTT. Translating it yields CASSEGGSHNSPLHF.

A few counts support this clonotype. The chain combines TRBV7-2 with TRBJ2-4; D possibly corresponds to TRBD1 (5 bases). The CDR3 totals 15 residues. Trimming cost V 5 bases and J 0 bases, with 11 bases left between them. From germline, CDR1 is SGHTA and CDR2 FQGNSA. The CDR3 coding sequence is TGTGCCAGCAGCCCTCGACAGATAGCCAAAAACATTCAGTACTTC. Translated, it gives CASSPRQIAKNIQYF.

This chain uses TRBV5-6 with TRBJ1-2; a possible D gene is TRBD1 (6 bases). Trimming took off 2 bases at V and 6 bases at J, with 11 bases between the two ends. CDR3 length: 13 amino acids. Looked up from germline, CDR1 is SGHDT and CDR2 is YYEEEE. The CDR3 nucleotides are TGTGCCAGCAGCTTCGCAGGGGTGGATGGCTACACCTTC. Its protein product is CASSFAGVDGYTF.

This clonotype is medium-sized by share. The genes are TRBV2 and TRBJ1-2; D possibly corresponds to TRBD1 (6 bases). The CDR3 length is 15 residues. The germline CDR1 and CDR2 sequences are SNHLY and FYNNEI. V was clipped by 7 bases and J by 4 bases, with 19 bases between them. The CDR3 sequence is CASNTWGASVYGYTF. The CDR3 DNA sequence: TGTGCCAGCAACACGTGGGGGGCGTCCGTCTATGGCTACACCTTC.

This clonotype was detected a few times. The CDR3: CASTPGSTSDTEAFF. In DNA form, the CDR3 reads TGCGCCAGCACCCCCGGATCAACCTCGGACACTGAAGCTTTCTTT. The chain links TRBV5-1 to TRBJ1-1; D uncertain. CDR1 is SGHRS and CDR2 is YFSETQ in the germline V gene. This CDR3 spans 15 amino acids. V gave up 6 bases and J gave up 3 bases, with 18 bases separating them.

This clonotype was seen ten or more times. V is TRBV6-5 and J is TRBJ1-5, with a tentative D call TRBD1 (5 bases). This CDR3 is built from 15 residues. V lost 6 bases and J 2 bases, leaving 14 bases between the germline ends. Germline lookup yields CDR1 MNHEY and CDR2 SVGAGI. The CDR3 nucleotides are TGTGCCAGCAGATCCCAGGGCAATGGCAATCAGCCCCAGCATTTT. Protein sequence: CASRSQGNGNQPQHF.

V gene TRBV5-1 combines with J gene TRBJ2-1; 8 nucleotides align to TRBD2. The V gene end was trimmed by 2 bases and the J gene end by 7 bases; junction bases not matched to a gene: 8. The CDR3 sequence is 15 residues long. Per germline, CDR1 SGHRS and CDR2 YFSETQ. The CDR3 sequence is CASSFVAGGMNEQFF. The CDR3 region has the DNA TGCGCCAGCAGCTTCGTCGCGGGGGGTATGAATGAGCAGTTCTTC.

Comments on this clonotype: Lacking the conserved final phenylalanine or tryptophan, this CDR3 likely reflects a read error. The rearrangement joins TRBV6-2 or TRBV6-3 to TRBJ1-5, with D unclear. Germline-derived CDR1 and CDR2 are MNHEY and SVGEGT. Deletions cut 4 bases from V and 8 bases from J, with 15 bases between. The CDR3 loop spans 14 amino acids. The CDR3 reads CASSSFNYGEPQHY. The CDR3 coding sequence is TGTGCCAGCAGTTCCTTCAACTATGGAGAGCCCCAGCATTAT.

In the case of this clonotype: A much bigger clone sits one base away, suggesting this may be a read error. V is TRBV7-3 and J is TRBJ1-1, with 7 bases matching TRBD1. With V trimmed by 5 bases and J by 9 bases, 9 bases remained unmatched. This CDR3 comprises 13 residues. Germline loops: CDR1 SGHTA, CDR2 FQGTGA. In DNA, the CDR3 is TGTGCCAGCAGCCCAAGACAGGGTCTGCAAGCTTTCTTT. Its translation: CASSPRQGLQAFF. Combining the CDR3 with reference TRBV7-3 and TRBJ1-1 gives the whole variable domain GAGVSQTPSNKVTEKGKYVELRCDPISGHTALYWYRQSLGQGPEFLIYFQGTGAADDSGLPNDRFFAVRPEGSVSTLKIQRTERGDSAVYLCASSPRQGLQAFFGQGTRLTVV.

This clonotype was seen repeatedly, ten times or more. V and J are TRBV7-3 and TRBJ2-3, with D unclear. Germline V gene data show CDR1 as SGHTA and CDR2 as FQGTGA. V gave up 0 bases and J gave up 8 bases, with 9 bases separating them. The length of the CDR3 is 13 residues. The CDR3 reads CASSLTPLGTQYF. DNA for the CDR3: TGTGCCAGCAGCTTAACTCCCCTTGGTACGCAGTATTTT.

The chain has TRBV7-9 and TRBJ2-7; D is ambiguous. V was shortened by 5 bases and J by 12 bases, with 23 bases between the two germline ends. Germline V gene sequence: CDR1 SEHNR, CDR2 FQNEAQ (reference sequence). This CDR3 is built from 14 residues. The DNA for the CDR3 is TGTGCCAGCAGCCCCAGCCAGGCAGGTCAACGGGTGTACTTC. Residues: CASSPSQAGQRVYF. Variable domain in full (rest from reference TRBV7-9 and TRBJ2-7): DTGVSQNPRHKITKRGQNVTFRCDPISEHNRLYWYRQTLGQGPEFLTYFQNEAQLEKSRLLSDRFSAERPKGSFSTLEIQRTEQGDSAMYLCASSPSQAGQRVYFGPGTRLTVT.

This rearrangement joins TRBV5-1 to TRBJ1-1, with D perhaps matching TRBD1 (6 bases). CDR1 is SGHRS, CDR2 YFSETQ, per germline. The length of the CDR3 is 14 residues. V shed 4 bases and J shed 7 bases, with 17 bases lying between them. DNA for the CDR3: TGCGCCAGCAGCGTCCCCACAGGGTATAGTGAAGCTTTCTTT. Residues: CASSVPTGYSEAFF.

This clonotype showed up just a few times. The gene calls are TRBV12-3 or TRBV12-4 and TRBJ2-7, with TRBD2 as a possible D gene (11 bases). The V end lost 5 bases, the J end lost 3 bases, and 29 bases lay between the germline ends. The CDR3 sequence is 19 residues long. In DNA form, the CDR3 reads TGTGCCAGCAGTCCCGGACAGGGGGTATTTCTAGCGGGGGGCTACGAGCAGTACTTC. Protein product: CASSPGQGVFLAGGYEQYF.

This clonotype showed up just a few times. CDR3 residues: CASESAEGRNIQYF. The CDR3, as DNA: TGTGCCAGCGAGTCGGCGGAGGGGAGGAACATTCAGTACTTC. The V gene is TRBV28, the J gene TRBJ2-4; TRBD2 is a possible D gene (6 bases). Germline loops: CDR1 MDHEN, CDR2 SYDVKM. CDR3 length: 14 residues. Trimming removed 8 bases from V and 7 bases from J, with 18 bases in between.